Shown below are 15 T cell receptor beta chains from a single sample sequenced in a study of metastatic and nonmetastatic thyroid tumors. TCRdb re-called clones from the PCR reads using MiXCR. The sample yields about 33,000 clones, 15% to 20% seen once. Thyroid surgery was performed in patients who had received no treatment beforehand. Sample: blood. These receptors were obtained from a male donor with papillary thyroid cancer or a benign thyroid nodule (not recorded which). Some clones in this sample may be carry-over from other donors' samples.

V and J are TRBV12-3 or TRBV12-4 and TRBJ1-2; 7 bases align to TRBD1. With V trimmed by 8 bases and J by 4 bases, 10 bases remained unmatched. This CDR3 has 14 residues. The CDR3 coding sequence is TGTGCCAGCCTTCGGCGACAGGGTCTCTATGGCTACACCTTC. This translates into CASLRRQGLYGYTF.

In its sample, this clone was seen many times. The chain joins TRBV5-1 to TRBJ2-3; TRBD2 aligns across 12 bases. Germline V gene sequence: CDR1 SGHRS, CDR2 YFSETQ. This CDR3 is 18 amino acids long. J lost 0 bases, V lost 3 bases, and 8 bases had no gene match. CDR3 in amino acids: CASSSYRTSGVSTDTQYF. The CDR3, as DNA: TGCGCCAGCAGCTCCTACAGGACTAGCGGGGTCAGCACAGATACGCAGTATTTT.

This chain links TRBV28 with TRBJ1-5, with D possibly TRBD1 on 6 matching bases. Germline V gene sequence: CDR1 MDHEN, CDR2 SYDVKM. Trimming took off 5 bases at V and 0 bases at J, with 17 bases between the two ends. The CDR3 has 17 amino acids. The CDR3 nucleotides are TGTGCCAGCAGTCTAGGGGGGACACCATATAGCAATCAGCCCCAGCATTTT. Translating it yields CASSLGGTPYSNQPQHF.

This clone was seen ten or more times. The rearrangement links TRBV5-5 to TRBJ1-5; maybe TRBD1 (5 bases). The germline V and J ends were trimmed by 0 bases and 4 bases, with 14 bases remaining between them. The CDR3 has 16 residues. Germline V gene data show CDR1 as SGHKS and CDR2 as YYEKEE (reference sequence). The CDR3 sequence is CASSLGLVRGNQPQHF. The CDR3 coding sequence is TGTGCCAGCAGCTTGGGATTGGTCCGGGGGAATCAGCCCCAGCATTTT.

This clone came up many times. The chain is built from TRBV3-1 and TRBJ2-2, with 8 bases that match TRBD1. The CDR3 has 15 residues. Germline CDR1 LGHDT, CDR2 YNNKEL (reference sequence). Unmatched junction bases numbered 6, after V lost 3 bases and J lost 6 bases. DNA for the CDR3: TGTGCCAGCAGCCAGGTCAGGGGGCGCGCCGGGGAGCTGTTTTTT. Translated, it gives CASSQVRGRAGELFF.

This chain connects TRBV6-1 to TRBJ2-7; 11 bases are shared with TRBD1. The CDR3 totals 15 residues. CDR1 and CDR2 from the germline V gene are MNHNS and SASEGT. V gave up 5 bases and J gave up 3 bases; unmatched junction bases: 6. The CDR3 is CASSTRDRGDYEQYF. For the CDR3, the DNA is TGTGCCAGCAGTACCCGGGACAGGGGGGACTACGAGCAGTACTTC.

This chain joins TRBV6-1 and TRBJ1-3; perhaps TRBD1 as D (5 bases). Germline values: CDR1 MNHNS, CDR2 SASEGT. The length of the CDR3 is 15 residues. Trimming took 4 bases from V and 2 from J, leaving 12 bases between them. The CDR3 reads CASSASGTAGNTIYF. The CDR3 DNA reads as TGTGCCAGCAGTGCATCGGGGACCGCTGGAAACACCATATATTTT.

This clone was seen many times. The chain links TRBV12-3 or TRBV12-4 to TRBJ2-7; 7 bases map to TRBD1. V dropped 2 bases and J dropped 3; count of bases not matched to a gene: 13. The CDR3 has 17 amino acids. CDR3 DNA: TGTGCCAGCAGTTTAAGAGATACGGGACAGCTATTCTACGAGCAGTACTTC. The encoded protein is CASSLRDTGQLFYEQYF.

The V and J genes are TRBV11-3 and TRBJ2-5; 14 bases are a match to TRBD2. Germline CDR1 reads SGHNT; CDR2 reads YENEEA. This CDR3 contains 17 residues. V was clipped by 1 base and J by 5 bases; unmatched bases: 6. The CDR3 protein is CASSLGGLAGVQETQYF. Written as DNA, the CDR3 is TGTGCCAGCAGCTTAGGGGGACTAGCGGGAGTTCAGGAGACCCAGTACTTC.

In nucleotides, the CDR3 is TGTGCCAGCAGCGTCTCCGTCGGTACAGTGGGCTTGGGCGAGCAGTACTTC. This gives the protein CASSVSVGTVGLGEQYF. The genes are TRBV11-2 and TRBJ2-7, with D unresolved. This CDR3 has 17 amino acids. V was trimmed by 5 bases and J by 6 bases, leaving 26 bases between them. Germline V gene data show CDR1 as SGHAT and CDR2 as FQNNGV.

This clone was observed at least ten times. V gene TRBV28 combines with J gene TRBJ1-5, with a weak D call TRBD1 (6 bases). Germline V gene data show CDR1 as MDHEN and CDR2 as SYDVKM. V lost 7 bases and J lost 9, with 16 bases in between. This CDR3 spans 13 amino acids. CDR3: CASTPQWGLPQHF. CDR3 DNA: TGTGCCAGCACCCCTCAGTGGGGGCTGCCCCAGCATTTT.

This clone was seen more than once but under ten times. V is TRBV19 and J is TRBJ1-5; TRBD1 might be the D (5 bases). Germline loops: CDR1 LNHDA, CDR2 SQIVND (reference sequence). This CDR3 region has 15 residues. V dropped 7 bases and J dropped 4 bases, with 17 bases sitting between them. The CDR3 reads CASKVGEASNQPQHF. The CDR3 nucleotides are TGTGCCAGTAAAGTGGGGGAAGCTTCGAATCAGCCCCAGCATTTT.

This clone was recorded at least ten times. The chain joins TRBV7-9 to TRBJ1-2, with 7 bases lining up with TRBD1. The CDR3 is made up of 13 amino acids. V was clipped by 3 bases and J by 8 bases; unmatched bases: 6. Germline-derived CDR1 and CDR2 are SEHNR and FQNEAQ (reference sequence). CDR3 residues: CASSLSTGDGYTF. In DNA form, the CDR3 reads TGTGCCAGCAGCTTGTCTACAGGGGACGGCTACACCTTC.

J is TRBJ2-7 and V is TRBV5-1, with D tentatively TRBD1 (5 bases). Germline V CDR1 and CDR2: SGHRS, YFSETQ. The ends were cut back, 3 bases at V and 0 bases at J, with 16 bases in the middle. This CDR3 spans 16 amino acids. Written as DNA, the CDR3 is TGCGCCAGCAGCTCCACGGACAAATTCCTCTCCTACGAGCAGTACTTC. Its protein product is CASSSTDKFLSYEQYF.

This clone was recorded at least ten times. The DNA for the CDR3 is TGTGCCAGTAGCCAGACAGGGCGAGTAGGGCCGAACACTGAAGCTTTCTTT. Translating it yields CASSQTGRVGPNTEAFF. V usage is TRBV19 and J usage is TRBJ1-1; 7 bases are shared with TRBD1. The CDR3 length is 17 residues. V shed 6 bases, J shed 1 base, and the junction held 14 bases outside the gene matches. Germline-derived CDR1 and CDR2 are LNHDA and SQIVND (reference sequence).